This record concerns one T cell receptor beta chain sequence. Its target is not known. TCRdb called the PCR reads again in MiXCR, with one record for every CDR3 protein. The sample holds just under 650,000 distinct CDR3 sequences, 20% seen once. The sample originates from a study of molecular identifiers for immune sequencing clone quantification. Regarding the study as a whole: Clones with over 20 RNA copies captured over 99% of effector molecules but under 1% of naive ones.

Sorted naive CD8 T cells were those defined as CD8+CD4-CCR7+CD45RA+. This CDR3 has 14 residues. The germline V gene has CDR1 SEHNR and CDR2 FQNEAQ (reference sequence). V was clipped by 8 bases and J by 3 bases; unmatched bases: 9. The chain employs TRBV7-9 and TRBJ2-7; 8 positions match TRBD1. Sequenced input: naive CD8+ T cells from blood, with Jurkat cell RNA spiked in. Subset in this sample: FACS-sorted CD8+CD4-CCR7+CD45RA+ naive T cells. The receptor's source is a human donor in good health. Some libraries in this study had Jurkat cell RNA spiked in. CDR3: CASSGTGLFYEQYF. The DNA of the CDR3 is TGTGCCAGCTCCGGGACAGGACTTTTCTACGAGCAGTACTTC.